This TCR beta chain was identified during a study of shared clonotypes between healthy human individuals. TCRdb's copy holds only in-frame clones and misses some; the assay was immunoSEQ multiplex PCR. This table holds about 1 million clones, around 76% found once. CD45RA+ naive and CD45RA-negative memory subsets were separated from CD4+ cells. The specimen was memory CD4+ T cells sorted from blood. Subset described: CD45RA-negative fraction. This receptor was taken from a man aged 18 to 30 in good health.

The CDR3 sequence is CASRPGDRETQYF. The CDR3 DNA reads TGTGCCAGCAGACCAGGTGATAGGGAGACCCAGTACTTC. This chain links TRBV7-2 with TRBJ2-5, with D unresolved. CDR1 and CDR2 (germline): SGHTA, FQGNSA. The CDR3 spans 13 residues. Trimming took off 6 bases at V and 5 bases at J, with 13 bases between the two ends.